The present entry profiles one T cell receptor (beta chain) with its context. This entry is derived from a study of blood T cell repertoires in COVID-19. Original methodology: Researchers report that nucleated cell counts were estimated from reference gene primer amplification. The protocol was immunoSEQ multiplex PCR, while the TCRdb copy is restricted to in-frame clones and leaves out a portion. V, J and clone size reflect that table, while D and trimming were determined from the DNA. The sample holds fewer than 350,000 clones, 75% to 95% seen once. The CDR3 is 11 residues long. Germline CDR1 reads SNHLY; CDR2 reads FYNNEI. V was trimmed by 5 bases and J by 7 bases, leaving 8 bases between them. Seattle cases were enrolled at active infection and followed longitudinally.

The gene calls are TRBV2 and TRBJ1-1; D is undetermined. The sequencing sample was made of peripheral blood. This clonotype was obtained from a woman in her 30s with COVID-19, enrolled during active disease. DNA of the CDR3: TGTGCCAGCAGTAGGGAGGGTGAAGCTTTCTTT. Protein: CASSREGEAFF.